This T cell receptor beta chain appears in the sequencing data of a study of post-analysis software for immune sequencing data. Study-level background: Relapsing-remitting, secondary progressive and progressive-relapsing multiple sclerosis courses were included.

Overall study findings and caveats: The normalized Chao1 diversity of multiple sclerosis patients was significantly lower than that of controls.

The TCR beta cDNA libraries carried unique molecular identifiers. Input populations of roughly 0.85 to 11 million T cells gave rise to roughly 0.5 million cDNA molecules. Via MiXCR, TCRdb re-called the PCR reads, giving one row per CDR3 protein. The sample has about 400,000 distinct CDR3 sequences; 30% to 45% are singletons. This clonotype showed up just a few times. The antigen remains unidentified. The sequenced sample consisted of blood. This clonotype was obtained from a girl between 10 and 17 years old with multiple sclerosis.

This CDR3 reads CSARDRAGDSNQPQHF. Written as DNA, the CDR3 is TGCAGTGCTAGAGATCGGGCAGGGGATAGCAATCAGCCCCAGCATTTT. V usage is TRBV20-1 and J usage is TRBJ1-5; TRBD1 is a possible D gene (6 bases). CDR3 length equals 16 residues. Per germline, CDR1 DFQATT and CDR2 SNEGSKA (reference sequence). Trimming shortened V by 0 bases and J by 0 bases, and 12 bases separated the two germline ends.